The sequence of this T cell receptor beta chain was determined in a study of T cells in Graves' hyperthyroidism and ophthalmopathy. Amplification of TCR beta CDR3 regions used RNA as the template. The HTBI primer set served for first-round RT-PCR of the TCR CDR3. MiXCR, run by TCRdb on the multiplex PCR reads, gives a single entry per CDR3 protein. The data hold 550,000 to 600,000 distinct CDR3 sequences, with 15% to 20% observed a single time. The germline V and J ends were trimmed by 1 base and 5 bases, with 14 bases remaining between them. The length of the CDR3 is 16 residues. Looked up from germline, CDR1 is SNHLY and CDR2 is FYNNEI.

The V call is TRBV2, the J call TRBJ2-2, with D possibly TRBD2 on 7 matching bases. Sequenced: blood. The sequence was obtained from a woman aged 18-35 years with Graves' hyperthyroidism. Here the CDR3 reads CASSEVSGGWTGELFF. The CDR3 bases are TGTGCCAGCAGTGAAGTATCGGGGGGCTGGACCGGGGAGCTGTTTTTT.